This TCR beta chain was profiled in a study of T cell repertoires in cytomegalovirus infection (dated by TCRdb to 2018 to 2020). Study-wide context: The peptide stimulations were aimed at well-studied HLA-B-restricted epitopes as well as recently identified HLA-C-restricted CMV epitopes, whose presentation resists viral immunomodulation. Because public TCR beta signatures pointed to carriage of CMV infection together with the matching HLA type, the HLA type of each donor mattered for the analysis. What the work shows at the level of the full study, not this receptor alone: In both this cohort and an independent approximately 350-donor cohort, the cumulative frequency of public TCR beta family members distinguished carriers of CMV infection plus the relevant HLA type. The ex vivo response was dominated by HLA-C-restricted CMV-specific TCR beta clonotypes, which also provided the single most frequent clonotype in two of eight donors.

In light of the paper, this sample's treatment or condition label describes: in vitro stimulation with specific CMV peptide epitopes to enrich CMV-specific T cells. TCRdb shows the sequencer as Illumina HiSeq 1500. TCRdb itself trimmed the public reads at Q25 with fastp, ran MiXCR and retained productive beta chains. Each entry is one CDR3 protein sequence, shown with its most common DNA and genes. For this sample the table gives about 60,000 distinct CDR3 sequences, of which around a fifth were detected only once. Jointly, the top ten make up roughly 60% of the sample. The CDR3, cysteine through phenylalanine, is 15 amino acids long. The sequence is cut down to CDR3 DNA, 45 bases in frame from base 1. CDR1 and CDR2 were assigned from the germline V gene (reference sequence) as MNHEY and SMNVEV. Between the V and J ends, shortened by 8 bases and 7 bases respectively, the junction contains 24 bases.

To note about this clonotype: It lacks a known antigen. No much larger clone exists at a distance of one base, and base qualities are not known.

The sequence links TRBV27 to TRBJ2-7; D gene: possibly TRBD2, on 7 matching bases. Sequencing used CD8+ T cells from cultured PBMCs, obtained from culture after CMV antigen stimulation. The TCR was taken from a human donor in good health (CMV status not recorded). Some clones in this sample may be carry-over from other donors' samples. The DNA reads TGTGCCAGCTCCTACCGGGGGGCCCCTCGTGGGGAGCAGTACTTC. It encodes CASSYRGAPRGEQYF.